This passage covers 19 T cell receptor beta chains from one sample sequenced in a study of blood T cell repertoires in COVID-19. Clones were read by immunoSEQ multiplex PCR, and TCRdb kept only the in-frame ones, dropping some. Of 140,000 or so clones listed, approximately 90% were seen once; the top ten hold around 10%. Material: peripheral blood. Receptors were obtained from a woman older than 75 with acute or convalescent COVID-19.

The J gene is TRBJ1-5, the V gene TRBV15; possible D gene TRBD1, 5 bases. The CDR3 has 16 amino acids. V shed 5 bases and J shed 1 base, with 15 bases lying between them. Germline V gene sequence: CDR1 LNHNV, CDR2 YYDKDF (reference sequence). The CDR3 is CATSSQQALSNQPQHF. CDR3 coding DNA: TGTGCCACCAGCTCTCAACAGGCCTTGAGCAATCAGCCCCAGCATTTT.

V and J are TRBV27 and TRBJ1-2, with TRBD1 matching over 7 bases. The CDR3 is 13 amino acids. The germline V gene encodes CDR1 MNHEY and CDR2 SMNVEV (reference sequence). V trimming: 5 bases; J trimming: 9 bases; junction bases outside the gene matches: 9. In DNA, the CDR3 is TGTGCCAGCAGTACATTTGACAGGGAAAGCTACACCTTC. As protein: CASSTFDRESYTF.

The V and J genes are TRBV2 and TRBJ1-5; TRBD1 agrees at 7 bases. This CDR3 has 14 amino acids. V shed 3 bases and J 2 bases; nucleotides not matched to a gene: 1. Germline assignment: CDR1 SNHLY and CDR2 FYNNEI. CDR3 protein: CASSETGRNQPQHF. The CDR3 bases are TGTGCCAGCAGTGAGACAGGGCGCAATCAGCCCCAGCATTTT. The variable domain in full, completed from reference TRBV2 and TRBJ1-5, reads EPEVTQTPSHQVTQMGQEVILRCVPISNHLYFYWYRQILGQKVEFLVSFYNNEISEKSEIFDDQFSVERPDGSNFTLKIRSTKLEDSAMYFCASSETGRNQPQHFGDGTRLSIL.

The CDR3 bases are TGTGCCAGCAGCCAACACTCTGGCTACACCTTC. This codes for CASSQHSGYTF. V and J are TRBV16 and TRBJ1-2; D unresolved. The V end lost 2 bases, the J end lost 7 bases, and 5 bases lay between the germline ends. This CDR3 has 11 amino acids. Germline CDR1 is KGHSY and CDR2 is FQNENV.

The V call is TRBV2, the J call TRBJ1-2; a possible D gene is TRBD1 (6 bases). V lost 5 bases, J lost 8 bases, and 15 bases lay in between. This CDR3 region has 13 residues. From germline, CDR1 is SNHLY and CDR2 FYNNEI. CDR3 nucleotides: TGTGCCAGCAGTTTACAGGGTATTGGAGGCTACACCTTC. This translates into CASSLQGIGGYTF. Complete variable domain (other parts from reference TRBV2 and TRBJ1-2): EPEVTQTPSHQVTQMGQEVILRCVPISNHLYFYWYRQILGQKVEFLVSFYNNEISEKSEIFDDQFSVERPDGSNFTLKIRSTKLEDSAMYFCASSLQGIGGYTFGSGTRLTVV.

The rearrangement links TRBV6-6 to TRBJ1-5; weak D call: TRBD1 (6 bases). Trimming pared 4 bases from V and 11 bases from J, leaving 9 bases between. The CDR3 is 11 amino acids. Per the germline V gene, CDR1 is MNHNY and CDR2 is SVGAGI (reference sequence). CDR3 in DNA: TGTGCCAGCAGTTTCAGGGGTTCCCAGCATTTT. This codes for CASSFRGSQHF.

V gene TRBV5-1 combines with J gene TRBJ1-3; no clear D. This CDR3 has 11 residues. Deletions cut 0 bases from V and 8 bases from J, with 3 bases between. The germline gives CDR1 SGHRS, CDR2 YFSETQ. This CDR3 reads CASSLGDTIYF. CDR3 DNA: TGCGCCAGCAGCTTGGGCGACACCATATATTTT.

The CDR3 bases are TGTGCCTGGAGTGGTGGACTAGCGATAGTGGATACGCAGTATTTT. This gives the protein CAWSGGLAIVDTQYF. The chain carries TRBV30 and TRBJ2-3, with TRBD2 identical over 9 bases. CDR1 is GTSNPN, CDR2 SVGIG, per germline (reference sequence). The CDR3 runs 15 residues. The J segment lost 6 bases and the V segment lost 1 base, leaving 8 bases of the junction unmatched. The full variable domain, completed using reference TRBV30 and TRBJ2-3, is SQTIHQWPATLVQPVGSPLSLECTVEGTSNPNLYWYRQAAGRGLQLLFYSVGIGQISSEVPQNLSASRPQDRQFILSSKKLLLSDSGFYLCAWSGGLAIVDTQYFGPGTRLTVL.

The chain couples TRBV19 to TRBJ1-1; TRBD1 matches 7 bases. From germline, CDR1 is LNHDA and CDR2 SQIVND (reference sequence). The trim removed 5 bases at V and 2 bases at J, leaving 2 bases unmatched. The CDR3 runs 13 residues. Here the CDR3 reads CASSGQENTEAFF. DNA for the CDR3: TGTGCCAGTAGTGGACAGGAAAACACTGAAGCTTTCTTT.

The CDR3 region has the DNA TGTGCCAGCAGCGTAGACGGGTCGAGCTCCTACAATGAGCAGTTCTTC. This encodes CASSVDGSSSYNEQFF. The V and J genes are TRBV9 and TRBJ2-1; D call uncertain. V shed 0 bases and J shed 0 bases, with 10 bases lying between them. Germline CDR1 is SGDLS and CDR2 is YYNGEE. The CDR3 contains 16 residues.

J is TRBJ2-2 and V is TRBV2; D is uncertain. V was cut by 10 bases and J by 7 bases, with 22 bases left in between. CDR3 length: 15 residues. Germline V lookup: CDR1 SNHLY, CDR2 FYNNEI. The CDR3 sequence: CATAPQVVTIGELFF. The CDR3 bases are TGTGCCACCGCCCCGCAGGTCGTAACAATCGGGGAGCTGTTTTTT.

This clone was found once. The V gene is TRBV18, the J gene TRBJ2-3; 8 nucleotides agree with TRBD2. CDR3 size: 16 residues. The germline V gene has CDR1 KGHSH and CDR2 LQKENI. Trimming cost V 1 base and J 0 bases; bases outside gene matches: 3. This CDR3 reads CASSPRRGDSTDTQYF. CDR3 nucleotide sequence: TGTGCCAGCTCACCACGGCGGGGGGATAGCACAGATACGCAGTATTTT.

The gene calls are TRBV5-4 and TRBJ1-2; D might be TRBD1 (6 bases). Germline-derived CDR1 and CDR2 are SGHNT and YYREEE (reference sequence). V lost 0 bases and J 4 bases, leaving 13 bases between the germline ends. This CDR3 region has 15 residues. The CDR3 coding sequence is TGTGCCAGCAGCTTGGCCGGACAGACCTTCTATGGCTACACCTTC. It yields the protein CASSLAGQTFYGYTF.

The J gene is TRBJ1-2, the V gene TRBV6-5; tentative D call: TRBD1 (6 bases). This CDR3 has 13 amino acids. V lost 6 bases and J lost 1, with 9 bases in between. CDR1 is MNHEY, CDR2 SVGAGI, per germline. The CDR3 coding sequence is TGTGCCAGCAGACAGGACAGTAACTATGGCTACACCTTC. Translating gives CASRQDSNYGYTF.

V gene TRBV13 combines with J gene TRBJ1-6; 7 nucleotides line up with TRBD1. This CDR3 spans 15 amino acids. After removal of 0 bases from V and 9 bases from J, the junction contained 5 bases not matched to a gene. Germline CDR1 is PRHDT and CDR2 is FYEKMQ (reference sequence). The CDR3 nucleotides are TGTGCCAGCAGCTTAGGCACAGGGGCTAGTTCACCCCTCCACTTT. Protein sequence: CASSLGTGASSPLHF.

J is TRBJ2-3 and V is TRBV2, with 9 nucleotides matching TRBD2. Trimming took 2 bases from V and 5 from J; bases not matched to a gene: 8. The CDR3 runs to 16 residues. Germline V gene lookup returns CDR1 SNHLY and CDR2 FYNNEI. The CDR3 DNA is TGTGCCAGCAGTGAATGGGGCGGGGGGGCCGGAGATACGCAGTATTTT. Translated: CASSEWGGGAGDTQYF.

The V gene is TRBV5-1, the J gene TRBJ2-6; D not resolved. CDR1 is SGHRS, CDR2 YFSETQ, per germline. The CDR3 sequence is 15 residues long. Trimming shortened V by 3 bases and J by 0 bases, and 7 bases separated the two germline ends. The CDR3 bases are TGCGCCAGCAGCTCGTCCAGCTCTGGGGCCAACGTCCTGACTTTC. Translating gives CASSSSSSGANVLTF.

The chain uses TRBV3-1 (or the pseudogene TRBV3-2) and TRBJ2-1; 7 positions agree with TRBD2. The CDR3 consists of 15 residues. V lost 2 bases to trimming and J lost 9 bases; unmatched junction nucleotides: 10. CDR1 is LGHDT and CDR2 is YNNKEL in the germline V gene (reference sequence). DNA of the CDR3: TGTGCCAGCAGCCAAAACCCCGGGACTACGGGTGAGCAGTTCTTC. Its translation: CASSQNPGTTGEQFF.

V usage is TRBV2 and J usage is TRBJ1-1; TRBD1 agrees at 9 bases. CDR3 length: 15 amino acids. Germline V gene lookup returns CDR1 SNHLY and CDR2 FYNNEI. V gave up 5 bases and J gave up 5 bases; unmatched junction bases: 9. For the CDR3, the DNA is TGTGCCAGCAGTCTCCGGGACAGGGTTTCTACTGAAGCTTTCTTT. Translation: CASSLRDRVSTEAFF.